This entry features one T cell receptor (beta chain) sequence. The record originates from a study of shared clonotypes between healthy human individuals. Trimming shortened V by 3 bases and J by 3 bases, and 9 bases separated the two germline ends. This CDR3 comprises 14 residues. Germline V gene sequence: CDR1 MDHEN, CDR2 SYDVKM. The naive CD8 subset, CD45RO-negative cells positively selected for CCR7, excluded terminally differentiated effector memory CD45RA+ cells. Produced via immunoSEQ multiplex PCR; TCRdb's table is partial and in-frame only. The repertoire includes more than 500,000 clones, 95% of them detected once, and over 0.1% sits in the top ten.

This chain uses TRBV28 with TRBJ1-5; possibly TRBD1 for D (5 bases). Specimen: naive CD8+ T cells sorted from blood. This sequence was found in a woman in her 30s in good health. The CDR3 DNA follows: TGTGCCAGCAGTTTCCAGGGTACCAATCAGCCCCAGCATTTT. Its translation is CASSFQGTNQPQHF.